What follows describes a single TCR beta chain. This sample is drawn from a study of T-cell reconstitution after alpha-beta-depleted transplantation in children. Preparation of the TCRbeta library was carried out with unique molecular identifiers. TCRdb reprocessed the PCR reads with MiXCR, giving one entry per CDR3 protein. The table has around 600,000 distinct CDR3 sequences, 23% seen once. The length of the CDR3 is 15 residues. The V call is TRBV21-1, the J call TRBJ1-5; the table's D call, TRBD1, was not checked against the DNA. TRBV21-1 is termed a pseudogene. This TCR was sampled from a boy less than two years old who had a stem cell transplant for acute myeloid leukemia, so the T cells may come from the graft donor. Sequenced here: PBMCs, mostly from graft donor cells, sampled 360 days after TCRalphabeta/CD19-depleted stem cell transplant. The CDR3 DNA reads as TGTGCCAGCAGCAAAGGAACGGACCCCGGTCAGCCCCAGCATTTT. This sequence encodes CASSKGTDPGQPQHF.